Following are 8 T cell receptor beta chains from one sample sequenced in a study of human T cells and chemical hapten exposure. TCRdb fed the RACE reads into MiXCR, producing one record per CDR3 protein. The sample contains 350,000 or so distinct CDR3 sequences, 6% to 8.5% of which appear only once. Time point noted: patch test 1, 2 weeks after DPC sensitization. Treatment: therapeutic diphenylcyclopropenone sensitization with weekly scalp DPC. Sequencing was performed on whole blood, taken in connection with sensitization to the hapten diphenylcyclopropenone (DPC). Receptor source: a woman aged 18-35 years with alopecia areata. Some clones in this sample may be carry-over from other donors' samples.

This clonotype turned up a few times. V usage is TRBV6-6 and J usage is TRBJ2-1; 7 bases line up with TRBD1. The CDR3 consists of 15 residues. In germline, CDR1 is MNHNY, CDR2 SVGAGI (reference sequence). With V trimmed by 0 bases and J by 6 bases, 5 bases remained unmatched. CDR3 in DNA: TGTGCCAGCAGTTACTCCGGACAGGCCACCAATGAGCAGTTCTTC. This gives the protein CASSYSGQATNEQFF.

This clonotype was seen ten or more times. V is TRBV5-8 and J is TRBJ1-4; D call uncertain. Germline CDR1 and CDR2: SGHTS and YDEGEE. CDR3 length: 14 residues. Deletions cut 5 bases from V and 4 bases from J, with 12 bases between. DNA of the CDR3: TGTGCCAGCAGTCGATCACCCCATAATGAAAAACTGTTTTTT. This codes for CASSRSPHNEKLFF.

The sample holds many counts of this clonotype. The V and J genes are TRBV12-5 and TRBJ2-1; no clear D gene. V lost 0 bases to trimming and J lost 1 base, with 4 bases between them. This CDR3 has 14 amino acids. The germline V gene has CDR1 LGHNT and CDR2 FRNRAP. This chain's CDR3 is CASGLVPSYNEQFF. The CDR3 DNA reads as TGTGCTAGTGGTTTGGTGCCTTCCTACAATGAGCAGTTCTTC.

This clonotype turned up a few times. This sequence joins TRBV19 and TRBJ1-5; 10 positions match TRBD1. Per germline, CDR1 LNHDA and CDR2 SQIVND (reference sequence). The junction had 13 bases not matched to a gene; V was cut back by 5 bases and J by 0 bases. The length of the CDR3 is 19 residues. The CDR3 loop reads CASSGAGTGAIYSNQPQHF. In nucleotides, the CDR3 is TGTGCCAGTAGTGGTGCCGGGACAGGGGCTATTTATAGCAATCAGCCCCAGCATTTT.

This rearrangement joins TRBV29-1 to TRBJ1-4; 7 bases agree with TRBD1. CDR1 is SQVTM, CDR2 ANQGSEA, per germline. Germline trimming cut 8 bases from V and 3 bases from J; bases unmatched to any gene: 6. The CDR3 has 13 amino acids. CDR3 region: CSMTGQANEKLFF. Written as DNA, the CDR3 is TGCAGCATGACAGGGCAGGCTAATGAAAAACTGTTTTTT.

This clonotype was detected many times. CDR3 sequence: CASSPLGHLLTRETQYF. CDR3 nucleotide sequence: TGTGCCAGCTCACCACTGGGACACCTTCTCACGCGGGAGACCCAGTACTTC. This sequence joins TRBV18 and TRBJ2-5; a possible D gene is TRBD1 (6 bases). The CDR3 spans 17 residues. The germline V gene encodes CDR1 KGHSH and CDR2 LQKENI. The V end was cut by 1 base, the J end by 5 bases, with 20 bases between.

This clonotype was detected only a few times. This chain joins TRBV5-1 and TRBJ1-2; 7 bases map to TRBD1. V lost 2 bases and J lost 6; bases outside the gene matches: 7. CDR3 size: 14 residues. CDR1 and CDR2 (germline): SGHRS, YFSETQ. CDR3 nucleotide sequence: TGCGCCAGCAGCTTTGGACAGGTGGGGGATGGCTACACCTTC. Its translation: CASSFGQVGDGYTF.

This clonotype has a handful of counts. The gene calls are TRBV3-1 and TRBJ2-7; 7 bases fit TRBD2. The CDR3 extends over 18 amino acids. Germline CDR1 LGHDT, CDR2 YNNKEL (reference sequence). The ends lost 1 base at V and 0 bases at J; junction bases unmatched: 12. The CDR3 DNA sequence: TGTGCCAGCAGCCAAGTGAATAGCGGGTTCTTCAGCTCCTACGAGCAGTACTTC. Protein sequence: CASSQVNSGFFSSYEQYF.